This T cell receptor beta chain was recorded in a study of T cells in Graves' hyperthyroidism and ophthalmopathy. TCR beta CDR3 region amplification was performed from RNA transcripts. HTBI primers were used for first-round RT-PCR of the TCR CDR3. One entry per CDR3 protein results from TCRdb running MiXCR on the multiplex PCR reads. The sample contains about 700,000 distinct CDR3 sequences, less than 15% of which appear only once. This clonotype was found many times. V shed 2 bases and J shed 0 bases, with 8 bases lying between them. CDR3 size: 14 residues. CDR1 is SGDLS and CDR2 is YYNGEE in the germline V gene.

The chain has TRBV9 and TRBJ1-1; D is unresolved. Sequencing was done on a sample of blood. This clonotype was sampled from a woman between 18 and 29 years old with Graves' hyperthyroidism. CDR3 DNA sequence: TGTGCCAGCAGCGTCGAGTCCATGAACACTGAAGCTTTCTTT. Encoded protein: CASSVESMNTEAFF.